This T cell receptor (beta chain) was recorded in a study of radiotherapy plus CTLA-4 blockade in lung cancer. Study outcomes and limitations: Tumor-origin TCR clones grew in blood after radiotherapy plus ipilimumab.

The CDR3 is made up of 16 amino acids. From germline, CDR1 is SGHTA and CDR2 FQGNSA. The V gene end was trimmed by 1 base and the J gene end by 3 bases; junction bases not matched to a gene: 5. Note on this clone: Its antigen is as yet unknown. The same CDR3 also results from other DNA sequences found in this sample.

Repertoires were generated with immunoSEQ multiplex PCR, while TCRdb's copy carries only in-frame clones and drops some. The table has roughly 110,000 clones, 81% seen once. This sequence joins TRBV7-2 and TRBJ2-5; TRBD2 aligns across 10 bases. Sequenced material: peripheral blood, taken from a patient treated with radiotherapy plus ipilimumab. The TCR sequence derives from a human donor with non-small cell lung cancer that progressed on radiotherapy plus ipilimumab. Some clones in this sample may be carry-over from other donors' samples. CDR3 sequence (DNA): TGTGCCAGCAGCTTAGTGCGGCTAGCGGGGGAAGAGACCCAGTACTTC. It translates to CASSLVRLAGEETQYF.